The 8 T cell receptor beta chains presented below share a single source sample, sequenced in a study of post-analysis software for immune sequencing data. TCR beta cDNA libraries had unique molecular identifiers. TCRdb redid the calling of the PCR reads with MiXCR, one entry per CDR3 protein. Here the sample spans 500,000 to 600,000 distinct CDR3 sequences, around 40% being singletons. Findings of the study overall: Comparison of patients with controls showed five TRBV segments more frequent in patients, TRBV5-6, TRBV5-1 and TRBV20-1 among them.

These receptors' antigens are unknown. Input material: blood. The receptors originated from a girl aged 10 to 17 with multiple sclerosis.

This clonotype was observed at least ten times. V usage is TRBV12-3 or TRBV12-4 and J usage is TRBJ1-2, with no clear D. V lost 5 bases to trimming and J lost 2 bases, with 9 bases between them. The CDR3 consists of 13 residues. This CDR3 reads CASSRTANYGYTF. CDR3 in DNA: TGTGCCAGCAGTCGGACTGCAAACTATGGCTACACCTTC.

CDR3 protein: CASSQRWPPDTQYF. The CDR3 bases are TGCGCCAGCAGCCAACGCTGGCCCCCGGATACGCAGTATTTT. The V and J genes are TRBV4-1 and TRBJ2-3; D gene ambiguous. V was trimmed by 2 bases and J by 6 bases, leaving 12 bases between them. Germline CDR1 MGHRA, CDR2 YSYEKL. The CDR3 runs 14 residues.

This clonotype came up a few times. Here the CDR3 DNA reads TGTGCCAGCAGCCAAGCTGTCTCGATTTACAATGAGCAGTTCTTC. It yields the protein CASSQAVSIYNEQFF. The rearrangement links TRBV4-2 to TRBJ2-1; D gene ambiguous. This CDR3 has 15 amino acids. Germline CDR1 reads LGHNA; CDR2 reads YNFKEQ. Trimming took 1 base from V and 4 from J, leaving 11 bases between them.

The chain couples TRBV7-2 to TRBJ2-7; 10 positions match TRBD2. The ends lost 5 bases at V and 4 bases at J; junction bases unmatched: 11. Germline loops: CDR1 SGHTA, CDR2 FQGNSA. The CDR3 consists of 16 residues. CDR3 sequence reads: CASSRRAGGIGYEQYF. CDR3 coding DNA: TGTGCCAGCAGCCGCCGAGCGGGAGGGATAGGATACGAGCAGTACTTC. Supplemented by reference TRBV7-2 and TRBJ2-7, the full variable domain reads GAGVSQSPSNKVTEKGKDVELRCDPISGHTALYWYRQSLGQGLEFLIYFQGNSAPDKSGLPSDRFSAERTGGSVSTLTIQRTQQEDSAVYLCASSRRAGGIGYEQYFGPGTRLTVT.

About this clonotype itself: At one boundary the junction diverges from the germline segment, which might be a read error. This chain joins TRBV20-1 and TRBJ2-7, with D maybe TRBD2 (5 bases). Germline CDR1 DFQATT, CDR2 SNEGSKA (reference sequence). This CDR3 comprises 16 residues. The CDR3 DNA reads TGCAGTGCTAGAGATGGTACTCTGGCGGACTCCAACGAGCAGTACTTC. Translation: CSARDGTLADSNEQYF.

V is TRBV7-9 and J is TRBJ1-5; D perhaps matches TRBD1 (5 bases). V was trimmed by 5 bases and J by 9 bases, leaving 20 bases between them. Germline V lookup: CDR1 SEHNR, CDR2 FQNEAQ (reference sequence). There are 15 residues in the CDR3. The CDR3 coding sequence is TGTGCCAGCAGCCCCACGGGGCAGTCCATTGGGCCCCAGCATTTT. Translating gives CASSPTGQSIGPQHF.

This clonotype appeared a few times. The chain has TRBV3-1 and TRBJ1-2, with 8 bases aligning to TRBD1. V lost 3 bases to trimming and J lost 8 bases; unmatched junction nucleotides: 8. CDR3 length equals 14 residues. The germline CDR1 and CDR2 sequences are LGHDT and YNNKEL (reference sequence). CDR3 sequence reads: CASSHTQGARGYTF. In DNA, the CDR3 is TGTGCCAGCAGCCATACCCAGGGGGCGCGGGGCTACACCTTC.

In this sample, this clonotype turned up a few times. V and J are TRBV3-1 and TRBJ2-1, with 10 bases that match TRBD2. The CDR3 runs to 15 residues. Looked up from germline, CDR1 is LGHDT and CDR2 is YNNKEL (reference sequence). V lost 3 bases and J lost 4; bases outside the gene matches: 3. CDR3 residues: CASSQTSGLYNEQFF. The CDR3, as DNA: TGTGCCAGCAGCCAGACTAGCGGGTTATACAATGAGCAGTTCTTC.